The present T cell receptor beta chain was sequenced within a study of neurological immune-mediated disorders. This clonotype was seen more than once but under ten times. Germline-derived CDR1 and CDR2 are SGHTA and FQGNSA. The CDR3 is 15 residues long. V lost 5 bases, J lost 1 base, and 5 bases stayed unmatched. TCRdb processed the 5' RACE reads anew with MiXCR; each CDR3 protein has one entry. The sample has 55,000 to 70,000 distinct CDR3 sequences, over 9.5% seen once. The origin of this receptor is a man between 60 and 70 years old in good health. The specimen sequenced was PBMCs. J is TRBJ2-3 and V is TRBV7-2; TRBD2 aligns across 8 bases. The CDR3 loop is CASSPTGLGTDTQYF. CDR3 coding DNA: TGTGCCAGCAGCCCGACGGGACTAGGCACAGATACGCAGTATTTT.